By sample fraction, the clone carrying this T cell receptor beta chain is medium-sized (0.01 to 0.1%). Generated by immunoSEQ multiplex PCR, the TCRdb table keeps only in-frame clones and is missing some. The table includes 130,000 or so clones, more than 85% detected once. The CDR3 spans 13 residues. J gave up 0 bases and V 8 bases, and 3 bases lay outside the gene matches. Germline CDR1 is MNHNY and CDR2 is SVGAGI (reference sequence). These data are taken from a study of blood T cell repertoires in COVID-19. The clonotype originates from a man aged 60-69 years with COVID-19, enrolled during active disease. Sequences were obtained from peripheral blood. This chain joins TRBV6-6 and TRBJ1-1; 7 bases match TRBD1. DNA of the CDR3: TGTGCCAGCCTTACAGGGGTGAACACTGAAGCTTTCTTT. It is translated as CASLTGVNTEAFF.